The clone carrying this T cell receptor beta chain was seen more than once but under ten times. Its cognate antigen is unknown. Peripheral blood was collected from the related graft donor on the marrow donation day. The sample belongs to a study of T cells after posttransplantation cyclophosphamide. CDR1 is SGHNT, CDR2 YENEEA, per germline. V shed 6 bases, J shed 4 bases, and the junction held 6 bases outside the gene matches. The CDR3 totals 16 residues. Clones were read by immunoSEQ multiplex PCR, and TCRdb kept only the in-frame ones, dropping some. This sample has 25,000 to 35,000 clones, each found more than once. Study-wide results and limits: Skin or GI-infiltrating T cells shared few TRB sequences with blood. After PTCy, TRB diversity resembled that of CNI/methotrexate controls. Donor CD8+ memory clones often dominated recipient blood repertoires at later times.

The V and J genes are TRBV11-3 and TRBJ2-3; 14 bases agree with TRBD2. This sequence was found in a woman between 25 and 40 years old in good health and a related stem cell transplant donor. Material: PBMCs. CDR3 in amino acids: CASSPGTSGGSDTQYF. CDR3 bases: TGTGCCAGCAGTCCCGGGACTAGCGGGGGTTCAGATACGCAGTATTTT.